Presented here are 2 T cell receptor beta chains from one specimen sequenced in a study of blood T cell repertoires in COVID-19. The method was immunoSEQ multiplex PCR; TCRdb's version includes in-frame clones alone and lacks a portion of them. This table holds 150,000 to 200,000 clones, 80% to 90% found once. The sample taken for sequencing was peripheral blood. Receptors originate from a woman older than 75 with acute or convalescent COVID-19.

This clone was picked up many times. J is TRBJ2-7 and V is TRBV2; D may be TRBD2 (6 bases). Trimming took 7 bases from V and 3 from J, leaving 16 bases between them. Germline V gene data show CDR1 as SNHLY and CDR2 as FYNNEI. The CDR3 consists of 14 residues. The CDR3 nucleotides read TGTGCCAGCATCGAGGATAGCGGTTACTACGAGCAGTACTTC. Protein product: CASIEDSGYYEQYF.

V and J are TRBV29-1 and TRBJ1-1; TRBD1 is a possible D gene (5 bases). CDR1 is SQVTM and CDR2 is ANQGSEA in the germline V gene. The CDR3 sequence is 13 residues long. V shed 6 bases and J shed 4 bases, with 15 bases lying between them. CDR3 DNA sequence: TGCAGCGTCCGACGGGGGGATGTCACTGAAGCTTTCTTT. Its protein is CSVRRGDVTEAFF.